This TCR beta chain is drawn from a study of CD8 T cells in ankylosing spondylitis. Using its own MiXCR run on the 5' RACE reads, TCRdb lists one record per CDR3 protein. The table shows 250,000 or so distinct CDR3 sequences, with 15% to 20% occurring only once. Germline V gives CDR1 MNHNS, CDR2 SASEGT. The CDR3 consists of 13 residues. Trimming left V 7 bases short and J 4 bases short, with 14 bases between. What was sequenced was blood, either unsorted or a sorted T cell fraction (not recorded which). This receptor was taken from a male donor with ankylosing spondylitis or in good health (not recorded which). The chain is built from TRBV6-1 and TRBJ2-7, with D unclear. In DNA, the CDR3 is TGTGCCAGCAAAAATAAGTCTAGATACGAGCAGTACTTC. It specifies CASKNKSRYEQYF.